One sample yielded the 14 T cell receptor beta chains listed below, sequenced in a study of post-analysis software for immune sequencing data. Unique-molecular-identifier-tagged TCR beta cDNA libraries were used. Each CDR3 protein is one row after TCRdb ran MiXCR on the PCR reads. The sample includes hundreds of thousands of distinct CDR3 sequences, 53% of them seen just once. No antigen has been identified for these receptors. Study results and limitations: A handful of TRBV segments occurring more often in patients than controls included TRBV5-6, TRBV5-1 and TRBV20-1.

The sequencing sample was made of blood. The source of these receptors is a girl aged 10-17 years with multiple sclerosis.

The chain joins TRBV27 to TRBJ2-5; 10 nucleotides line up with TRBD2. Germline loops: CDR1 MNHEY, CDR2 SMNVEV (reference sequence). The CDR3 contains 14 residues. The V and J ends lost 9 bases and 2 bases, in that order; junction bases with no gene match: 6. The DNA for the CDR3 is TGTGCCAGTAAGGGACTAGCGATTCAAGAGACCCAGTACTTC. Its translation is CASKGLAIQETQYF.

The chain is built from TRBV14 and TRBJ2-7; tentative D call: TRBD2 (6 bases). The length of the CDR3 is 14 residues. Trimming stripped 6 bases from V and 4 bases from J, with 16 bases between. The germline gives CDR1 SGHDN, CDR2 FVKESK. The CDR3 loop reads CASSRDLGSYEQYF. The CDR3 DNA reads TGTGCCAGCAGTCGGGACTTAGGATCGTACGAGCAGTACTTC.

V usage is TRBV10-2 and J usage is TRBJ1-1; 7 bases are shared with TRBD1. This CDR3 has 15 amino acids. Germline V lookup: CDR1 WSHSY, CDR2 SAAADI. Trimming cost V 6 bases and J 4 bases; bases outside gene matches: 11. The CDR3 nucleotides are TGCGCCAGCAGCCGAGGTGGTCAGGGGGGCACTGAAGCTTTCTTT. It specifies CASSRGGQGGTEAFF.

V is TRBV15 and J is TRBJ1-2, with unresolved D. V lost 0 bases and J 2 bases, leaving 7 bases between the germline ends. Germline-derived CDR1 and CDR2 are LNHNV and YYDKDF (reference sequence). CDR3 length equals 14 residues. CDR3: CATSRDVGNYGYTF. The CDR3 nucleotides read TGTGCCACCAGCAGAGATGTAGGGAACTATGGCTACACCTTC.

The V gene is TRBV3-1, the J gene TRBJ2-1, with 12 positions matching TRBD2. V dropped 0 bases and J dropped 4; count of bases not matched to a gene: 7. Looked up from germline, CDR1 is LGHDT and CDR2 is YNNKEL (reference sequence). This CDR3 region has 18 residues. The CDR3 protein is CASSQEKGLAGQYNEQFF. The CDR3 nucleotides read TGTGCCAGCAGCCAAGAAAAGGGACTAGCGGGCCAATACAATGAGCAGTTCTTC.

This clonotype showed up just once. V usage is TRBV7-9 and J usage is TRBJ2-5, with D possibly being TRBD2 (7 bases). The assigned J gene may be wrong: the sequence end matches TRBJ2-7 better. This CDR3 has 17 amino acids. In germline, CDR1 is SEHNR, CDR2 FQNEAQ (reference sequence). The CDR3 sequence: CASSEAKGGRGNYEQYF. CDR3 bases: TGTGCCAGCAGCGAAGCAAAGGGTGGGAGGGGGAACTACGAGCAGTACTTC.

This clonotype was observed a handful of times. V usage is TRBV27 and J usage is TRBJ1-5; D may be TRBD1 (6 bases). Germline V gene lookup returns CDR1 MNHEY and CDR2 SMNVEV (reference sequence). The V end lost 4 bases, the J end lost 4 bases, and 17 bases lay between the germline ends. This CDR3 spans 16 amino acids. The CDR3 is CASSSSGGNGNQPQHF. CDR3 in DNA: TGTGCCAGCAGTTCCTCCGGGGGCAATGGGAATCAGCCCCAGCATTTT.

This clonotype occurred a few times. This chain joins TRBV6-2 or TRBV6-3 and TRBJ2-1, with 8 bases matching TRBD2. The CDR3 has 19 residues. The V gene's germline CDR1 is MNHEY and CDR2 SVGEGT. The junction had 18 bases not matched to a gene; V was cut back by 2 bases and J by 6 bases. CDR3 residues: CASSYITSGAHSSGNEQFF. The CDR3 nucleotides read TGTGCCAGCAGTTACATTACTAGCGGCGCACACAGTTCCGGCAATGAGCAGTTCTTC.

This chain links TRBV6-5 with TRBJ2-7, with 11 positions matching TRBD2. CDR1 and CDR2 (germline): MNHEY, SVGAGI. After removal of 9 bases from V and 0 bases from J, the junction contained 13 bases not matched to a gene. The CDR3 contains 17 residues. The CDR3 loop reads CASRYGTSGQYSYEQYF. The CDR3 DNA sequence: TGTGCCAGTAGATACGGGACTAGCGGTCAATACTCCTACGAGCAGTACTTC.

The V and J genes are TRBV29-1 and TRBJ2-1; D unclear. This CDR3 contains 13 residues. CDR1 and CDR2 (germline): SQVTM, ANQGSEA. V was trimmed by 2 bases and J by 12 bases, leaving 17 bases between them. The CDR3: CSVETIVGRGQFF. DNA for the CDR3: TGCAGCGTTGAAACGATAGTGGGCCGTGGGCAGTTCTTC.

The CDR3 sequence is CASSRTTSGRPYEQFF. CDR3 DNA sequence: TGTGCCAGCAGTCGTACGACTAGCGGGAGACCCTATGAGCAGTTCTTC. This rearrangement joins TRBV6-6 to TRBJ2-1; 12 bases match TRBD2. The CDR3 spans 16 residues. Germline V gene lookup returns CDR1 MNHNY and CDR2 SVGAGI (reference sequence). V gave up 5 bases and J gave up 8 bases; unmatched junction bases: 10.

This clonotype was detected only a few times. V and J are TRBV6-5 and TRBJ2-1; 10 positions agree with TRBD2. The CDR3 is 16 amino acids. J gave up 6 bases and V 1 base, and 6 bases lay outside the gene matches. Germline CDR1 is MNHEY and CDR2 is SVGAGI. The CDR3 bases are TGTGCCAGCAGTTACTTGACTAGCGGGCGGAGCAATGAGCAGTTCTTC. This translates into CASSYLTSGRSNEQFF.

This clonotype was seen a handful of times. The chain is built from TRBV12-5 and TRBJ2-7, with 10 bases that match TRBD2. Germline CDR1 reads LGHNT; CDR2 reads FRNRAP. J gave up 0 bases and V 3 bases, and 26 bases lay outside the gene matches. The CDR3 contains 23 residues. CDR3 nucleotides: TGTGCTAGTGGTTTAAAATCAGTCAGGACCCAGCACGTAGGACTAGCGGCCTCCTACGAGCAGTACTTC. Translated: CASGLKSVRTQHVGLAASYEQYF.

The genes are TRBV29-1 and TRBJ2-5; no reliable D call. Trimming removed 4 bases from V and 10 bases from J, with 16 bases in between. This CDR3 has 12 amino acids. CDR1 is SQVTM, CDR2 ANQGSEA, per germline. The DNA for the CDR3 is TGCAGCGTTGGGGCCCCCAATGGGGACCAGTACTTC. The encoded protein is CSVGAPNGDQYF.